These 30 T cell receptor beta chains originate from one sample sequenced in a study of blood T cell repertoires in COVID-19. Assay: immunoSEQ multiplex PCR; the TCRdb copy retains only in-frame clones and omits some. This sample has roughly 250,000 clones; about 87% occur once, and the top ten carry 0.95% to 1.5%. The specimen was PBMCs or T cells enriched from blood (not recorded which). These receptors all stem from a middle-aged woman with acute COVID-19.

V usage is TRBV2 and J usage is TRBJ2-1; 11 bases map to TRBD2. V lost 4 bases to trimming and J lost 6 bases; unmatched junction nucleotides: 2. The CDR3 loop spans 14 amino acids. Looked up from germline, CDR1 is SNHLY and CDR2 is FYNNEI. CDR3 in amino acids: CASSASGRINEQFF. Written as DNA, the CDR3 is TGTGCCAGCAGTGCTAGCGGGAGGATCAATGAGCAGTTCTTC.

V gene TRBV28 combines with J gene TRBJ1-1; no firm D call. CDR1 and CDR2 (germline): MDHEN, SYDVKM. There are 11 residues in the CDR3. V was pared by 7 bases and J by 6 bases, with 9 bases between. The CDR3 loop is CASIRSAEAFF. The CDR3 coding sequence is TGTGCCAGCATTAGGAGTGCTGAAGCTTTCTTT.

This clone has just a few counts. The chain joins TRBV15 to TRBJ1-5; possible D gene TRBD1, 5 bases. Germline CDR1 reads LNHNV; CDR2 reads YYDKDF (reference sequence). The CDR3 length is 16 residues. Trimming stripped 1 base from V and 5 bases from J, with 15 bases between. The CDR3 coding sequence is TGTGCCACCAGCAGAGTGGCCCTAGCGGGGCATCAGCCCCAGCATTTT. Protein: CATSRVALAGHQPQHF.

The chain couples TRBV27 to TRBJ1-4; D ambiguous. Germline-derived CDR1 and CDR2 are MNHEY and SMNVEV (reference sequence). The CDR3 is made up of 16 amino acids. V lost 5 bases and J 0 bases, leaving 13 bases between the germline ends. CDR3 in amino acids: CASSNPTLATNEKLFF. CDR3 bases: TGTGCCAGCAGTAACCCGACACTTGCAACTAATGAAAAACTGTTTTTT. Full variable domain (missing parts from reference TRBV27 and TRBJ1-4): EAQVTQNPRYLITVTGKKLTVTCSQNMNHEYMSWYRQDPGLGLRQIYYSMNVEVTDKGDVPEGYKVSRKEKRNFPLILESPSPNQTSLYFCASSNPTLATNEKLFFGSGTQLSVL.

The genes are TRBV6-1 and TRBJ2-7, with D tentatively TRBD2 (6 bases). This CDR3 is 15 amino acids long. V lost 2 bases to trimming and J lost 2 bases, with 13 bases between them. Germline V gene lookup returns CDR1 MNHNS and CDR2 SASEGT. DNA for the CDR3: TGTGCCAGCAGTGAAACAAGCGGGTTCGCCTACGAGCAGTACTTC. Its protein is CASSETSGFAYEQYF.

CDR3 protein: CASSPGTGTYEQYV. The CDR3 DNA reads as TGTGCCAGCTCACCAGGGACAGGGACCTACGAGCAGTACGTC. The V gene is TRBV18, the J gene TRBJ2-7; 9 nucleotides align to TRBD1. After removal of 2 bases from V and 2 bases from J, the junction contained 1 base not matched to a gene. The CDR3 covers 14 residues. In germline, CDR1 is KGHSH, CDR2 LQKENI.

The chain has TRBV18 and TRBJ1-2, with a possible D match to TRBD1 (5 bases). Per the germline V gene, CDR1 is KGHSH and CDR2 is LQKENI. Trimming took 2 bases from V and 1 from J, leaving 8 bases between them. This CDR3 is 14 amino acids long. The CDR3 DNA reads TGTGCCAGCTCACCAGCAGGGCTTAACTATGGCTACACCTTC. It translates to CASSPAGLNYGYTF.

The chain combines TRBV5-1 with TRBJ2-1; D perhaps matches TRBD2 (6 bases). V was shortened by 4 bases and J by 7 bases, with 18 bases between the two germline ends. Germline-derived CDR1 and CDR2 are SGHRS and YFSETQ. This CDR3 region has 15 residues. The CDR3 region is CASSPRVADQNEQFF. The CDR3 DNA is TGCGCCAGCAGCCCCAGAGTAGCGGACCAGAATGAGCAGTTCTTC.

This clone was seen once. The rearrangement links TRBV28 to TRBJ2-5; 7 bases match TRBD1. The CDR3 extends over 14 amino acids. The germline V gene encodes CDR1 MDHEN and CDR2 SYDVKM. The V and J ends lost 3 bases and 5 bases, in that order; junction bases with no gene match: 6. The CDR3 DNA sequence: TGTGCCAGCAGTTTTTTAGGGGGCGTTGAGACCCAGTACTTC. Protein sequence: CASSFLGGVETQYF.

This chain joins TRBV5-1 and TRBJ2-3; 11 nucleotides agree with TRBD2. The CDR3 loop spans 18 amino acids. The germline V gene has CDR1 SGHRS and CDR2 YFSETQ. J lost 4 bases, V lost 0 bases, and 10 bases had no gene match. For the CDR3, the DNA is TGCGCCAGCAGCTTGGCACTAGCGGGAGTTGTGTTCGCAGATACGCAGTATTTT. It translates to CASSLALAGVVFADTQYF. The variable domain in full, completed from reference TRBV5-1 and TRBJ2-3, reads KAGVTQTPRYLIKTRGQQVTLSCSPISGHRSVSWYQQTPGQGLQFLFEYFSETQRNKGNFPGRFSGRQFSNSRSEMNVSTLELGDSALYLCASSLALAGVVFADTQYFGPGTRLTVL.

The rearrangement links TRBV6-1 to TRBJ2-7; D uncertain. Trimming pared 0 bases from V and 0 bases from J, leaving 9 bases between. The germline CDR1 and CDR2 sequences are MNHNS and SASEGT. The CDR3 extends over 15 amino acids. The CDR3 loop reads CASSEAGYSSYEQYF. Here the CDR3 DNA reads TGTGCCAGCAGTGAAGCTGGGTACAGCTCCTACGAGCAGTACTTC.

The V and J genes are TRBV2 and TRBJ2-1; TRBD2 matches at 13 bases. Germline loops: CDR1 SNHLY, CDR2 FYNNEI. With V trimmed by 8 bases and J by 4 bases, 11 bases remained unmatched. This CDR3 has 17 amino acids. Here the CDR3 reads CASLPGLAGFNYNEQFF. Here the CDR3 DNA reads TGTGCCAGCTTGCCGGGACTAGCGGGATTTAATTACAATGAGCAGTTCTTC.

This clone was seen just once. This chain connects TRBV10-3 to TRBJ2-7, with TRBD2 as a possible D gene (7 bases). Trimming took 0 bases from V and 6 from J, leaving 12 bases between them. The germline CDR1 and CDR2 sequences are ENHRY and SYGVKD. The length of the CDR3 is 14 residues. This CDR3 is CAISESAGEGEQYF. DNA for the CDR3: TGTGCCATCAGTGAGTCGGCAGGGGAGGGCGAGCAGTACTTC.

The genes are TRBV4-1 and TRBJ2-3; TRBD2 aligns across 7 bases. The CDR3 loop spans 15 amino acids. CDR1 and CDR2 (germline): MGHRA, YSYEKL. After removal of 4 bases from V and 7 bases from J, the junction contained 11 bases not matched to a gene. The CDR3 reads CASSPGTIGSHTQYF. CDR3 coding DNA: TGCGCCAGCAGCCCCGGGACTATCGGGTCCCATACGCAGTATTTT.

The J gene is TRBJ2-3, the V gene TRBV3-1 (or the pseudogene TRBV3-2); D gene ambiguous. CDR1 and CDR2 (germline): LGHDT, YNNKEL (reference sequence). This CDR3 region has 15 residues. The V and J ends lost 3 bases and 0 bases respectively, with 10 bases between them. DNA for the CDR3: TGTGCCAGCAGCCACCTCGGCGGTAGCACAGATACGCAGTATTTT. This encodes CASSHLGGSTDTQYF.

The chain couples TRBV27 to TRBJ1-2; weak D call: TRBD1 (6 bases). Trimming stripped 6 bases from V and 2 bases from J, with 16 bases between. Per germline, CDR1 MNHEY and CDR2 SMNVEV (reference sequence). CDR3 length: 15 amino acids. The CDR3 DNA reads as TGTGCCAGCAGCGCTCGGGACACTAGGAACTATGGCTACACCTTC. This sequence encodes CASSARDTRNYGYTF.

This clone was recorded only once. In DNA, the CDR3 is TGCGCCAGCAGCTCACAGGGGCGAGGGAACACTGAAGCTTTCTTT. Residues: CASSSQGRGNTEAFF. The chain employs TRBV5-1 and TRBJ1-1, with 7 bases matching TRBD1. The CDR3 totals 15 residues. Germline V gene data show CDR1 as SGHRS and CDR2 as YFSETQ. The V segment lost 3 bases and the J segment 1 base; nucleotides outside the gene matches: 6.

The rearrangement joins TRBV15 to TRBJ1-6; possibly TRBD1 for D (5 bases). The CDR3 has 18 amino acids. Germline CDR1 is LNHNV and CDR2 is YYDKDF (reference sequence). V was pared by 0 bases and J by 1 base, with 13 bases between. DNA for the CDR3: TGTGCCACCAGCAGAGATATAGGGGAAGGGTCCTATAATTCACCCCTCCACTTT. It encodes CATSRDIGEGSYNSPLHF.

The rearrangement links TRBV6-6 to TRBJ1-3, with D possibly being TRBD1 (6 bases). The germline V gene encodes CDR1 MNHNY and CDR2 SVGAGI (reference sequence). The CDR3 is 16 residues long. Trimming took 8 bases from V and 0 from J, leaving 17 bases between them. Here the CDR3 reads CASGRQELYSGNTIYF. CDR3 nucleotides: TGTGCCAGCGGGCGACAGGAGTTATACTCTGGAAACACCATATATTTT.

For this clone: The sample carries other DNA sequences with the same CDR3. The chain is built from TRBV28 and TRBJ1-1; maybe TRBD1 (6 bases). The germline CDR1 and CDR2 sequences are MDHEN and SYDVKM. V was cut by 3 bases and J by 2 bases, with 7 bases left in between. The CDR3 totals 13 residues. CDR3 sequence: CASSLTGNTEAFF. The CDR3 region has the DNA TGTGCCAGCAGTTTGACAGGAAACACTGAAGCTTTCTTT.

This rearrangement joins TRBV30 to TRBJ2-1; 13 bases agree with TRBD2. CDR3 size: 17 residues. Trimming at V came to 1 base and at J to 5 bases, leaving 8 bases not matched to a gene. In germline, CDR1 is GTSNPN, CDR2 SVGIG (reference sequence). In DNA form, the CDR3 reads TGTGCCTGGAGTGGTCACGCCGGGACTAGCGGGAACAATGAGCAGTTCTTC. Translated, it gives CAWSGHAGTSGNNEQFF. Looking up the rest from reference TRBV30 and TRBJ2-1 gives the full variable domain: SQTIHQWPATLVQPVGSPLSLECTVEGTSNPNLYWYRQAAGRGLQLLFYSVGIGQISSEVPQNLSASRPQDRQFILSSKKLLLSDSGFYLCAWSGHAGTSGNNEQFFGPGTRLTVL.

This clone was detected only a few times. The chain joins TRBV4-1 to TRBJ1-4; D gene uncertain. CDR1 is MGHRA, CDR2 YSYEKL, per germline. The CDR3 length is 16 residues. Between the trimmed V and J ends, which lost 1 base and 0 bases, there was a span of 9 bases. The CDR3 here is CASSQGVQATNEKLFF. DNA for the CDR3: TGCGCCAGCAGCCAAGGAGTGCAGGCAACTAATGAAAAACTGTTTTTT.

This chain links TRBV18 with TRBJ1-5; 7 nucleotides align to TRBD1. Germline CDR1 is KGHSH and CDR2 is LQKENI. V lost 5 bases and J lost 1; bases outside the gene matches: 2. CDR3 length: 14 amino acids. CDR3 residues: CASSTQGSNQPQHF. CDR3 bases: TGTGCCAGCTCAACACAGGGGAGCAATCAGCCCCAGCATTTT.

The rearrangement uses TRBV5-1 and TRBJ2-7; D is undetermined. With 0 bases removed from V and 0 bases from J, the gap between germline ends came to 16 bases. CDR1 SGHRS and CDR2 YFSETQ come from the germline V gene. The CDR3 consists of 17 residues. The CDR3 sequence: CASSLVSSYSTSYEQYF. The CDR3 DNA reads TGCGCCAGCAGCTTGGTTTCGTCTTACAGTACCTCCTACGAGCAGTACTTC.

This rearrangement joins TRBV5-1 to TRBJ2-1; D is unclear. This CDR3 has 13 amino acids. CDR1 is SGHRS, CDR2 YFSETQ, per germline. V was trimmed by 0 bases and J by 6 bases, leaving 7 bases between them. The CDR3 loop is CASSLEPLNEQFF. The CDR3 DNA reads TGCGCCAGCAGCTTGGAGCCCCTCAATGAGCAGTTCTTC.

This clone was observed a single time. The CDR3 here is CASSFRDRVYPGELFF. CDR3 sequence (DNA): TGTGCCAGCAGCTTCCGGGACAGGGTCTACCCCGGGGAGCTGTTTTTT. V gene TRBV5-5 combines with J gene TRBJ2-2, with 9 bases that match TRBD1. V was clipped by 2 bases and J by 6 bases; unmatched bases: 8. From germline, CDR1 is SGHKS and CDR2 YYEKEE (reference sequence). The CDR3 is made up of 16 amino acids.

This clone came up a few times. The chain recombines TRBV13 with TRBJ1-6; tentatively, D is TRBD1 (5 bases). CDR3 size: 16 residues. Per the germline V gene, CDR1 is PRHDT and CDR2 is FYEKMQ (reference sequence). V lost 3 bases and J 7 bases, leaving 16 bases between the germline ends. CDR3 DNA sequence: TGTGCCAGCAGCTTGGGATTGACAGCCCGAAATTCACCCCTCCACTTT. Translation gives CASSLGLTARNSPLHF.

The chain uses TRBV27 and TRBJ2-1; tentative D call: TRBD2 (6 bases). V lost 2 bases, J lost 2 bases, and 13 bases lay in between. The V gene's germline CDR1 is MNHEY and CDR2 SMNVEV (reference sequence). This CDR3 has 16 residues. Written as DNA, the CDR3 is TGTGCCAGCAGTTTAAGGGCGGGGCTCACCTACAATGAGCAGTTCTTC. It yields the protein CASSLRAGLTYNEQFF.

This chain joins TRBV7-8 and TRBJ1-2; 8 bases match TRBD1. J was trimmed by 6 bases and V by 5 bases; bases with no gene match: 11. Looked up from germline, CDR1 is SGHVS and CDR2 is FQNEAQ. This CDR3 comprises 15 residues. CDR3 residues: CASSNRTRGRDGYTF. In nucleotides, the CDR3 is TGTGCCAGCAGCAATAGGACCAGGGGGCGGGATGGCTACACCTTC.

V is TRBV7-9 and J is TRBJ2-5; TRBD1 agrees at 10 bases. V gave up 0 bases and J gave up 7 bases; unmatched junction bases: 11. The CDR3 totals 17 residues. Germline lookup yields CDR1 SEHNR and CDR2 FQNEAQ (reference sequence). For the CDR3, the DNA is TGTGCCAGCAGCTTAGCGGGCAGGGACAGGGGCCGGTGGACCCAGTACTTC. Its protein product is CASSLAGRDRGRWTQYF.